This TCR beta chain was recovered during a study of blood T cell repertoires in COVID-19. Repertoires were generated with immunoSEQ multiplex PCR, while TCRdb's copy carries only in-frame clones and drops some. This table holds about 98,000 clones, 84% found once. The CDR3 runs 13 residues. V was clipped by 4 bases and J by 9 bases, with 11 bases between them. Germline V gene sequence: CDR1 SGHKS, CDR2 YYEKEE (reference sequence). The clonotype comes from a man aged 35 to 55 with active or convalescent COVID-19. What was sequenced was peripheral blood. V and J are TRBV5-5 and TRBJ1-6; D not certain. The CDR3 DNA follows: TGTGCCAGCAGCCCCTTTGTGCGTTCACCCCTCCACTTT. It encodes CASSPFVRSPLHF.